This TCR beta chain is drawn from a study of T cell clonotyping in hematopoietic cell transplantation. Study in general: Samples: about 28 days before transplant, then days 30, 100 and 180 after.

Deletions cut 2 bases from V and 4 bases from J, with 13 bases between. CDR1 and CDR2 (germline): SGHRS, YFSETQ. The CDR3 is 14 residues long. Only in-frame clones appear in the TCRdb table, and some are missing; sequencing was by immunoSEQ multiplex PCR. Altogether several thousand clones are present, about 89% being singletons, with the ten largest covering 7% to 9.5%. Study-level findings and limits: Few recipient clonotypes overlapped donors; over 97% were de novo at given depth. Pathologically expanded recipient clonotypes increased progressively from day 30 to day 180 as diversity fell.

As to this clone: Antigen: not known.

The input for sequencing was PBMCs, taken at the time of graft-versus-host disease after allogeneic stem cell transplant. The chain uses TRBV5-1 and TRBJ2-7, with D perhaps matching TRBD2 (7 bases). The receptor's source is a male patient between 60 and 69 years old who had an allogeneic stem cell transplant from a related donor, so the T cells may come from the graft donor. Some clones in this sample may be carry-over from other donors' samples. The CDR3 nucleotides are TGCGCCAGCAGCTTAAGAGGGGGGGGGTACGAGCAGTACTTC. Translated: CASSLRGGGYEQYF.